The rows below give T cell receptor beta chains drawn from one sample of a study of shared clonotypes between healthy human individuals. Some clones are missing from TCRdb's copy, which holds only in-frame ones; the method was immunoSEQ multiplex PCR. This table has some 2.3 million clones, approximately 93% appearing once. Sequencing was carried out using naive CD4+ T cells from PBMCs. The receptors come from a man aged 18 to 29 in good health. Some clones in this sample may be carry-over from other donors' samples. Both conserved end residues are part of each CDR3. A D gene is named only where the DNA matches it firmly. Only part of the rows carry a size: once, few, many, or a class if the clone is expanded.

CDR3 DNA	CDR3 protein	D gene	clone size	V gene	J gene	CDR3 length
TGTGCCAGCAGCTTCTTGGGACAGTCTGGAAACACCATATATTTT	CASSFLGQSGNTIYF	TRBD1	once	TRBV7-2	TRBJ1-3	15
TGTGCCAGCAGTTTAGACGACAGGGCCGGTTCACCCCTCCACTTT	CASSLDDRAGSPLHF	TRBD1	.	TRBV27	TRBJ1-6	15
TGTGCCAGCAGTTATGATTGGGACGAGCAGTACTTC	CASSYDWDEQYF	.	.	TRBV6-7	TRBJ2-7	12
TGTGCCAGCAGCTTCCCCACTGAGCAGTTCTTC	CASSFPTEQFF	.	.	TRBV7-2	TRBJ2-1	11
TGTGCCAGCAGTGAAGCGGGGGGACAGATCCAAGAGACCCAGTACTTC	CASSEAGGQIQETQYF	.	once	TRBV6-1	TRBJ2-5	16
TGTGCCAGCAGTCCCCAAAGGACGGTTACCGGGGAGCTGTTTTTT	CASSPQRTVTGELFF	.	.	TRBV25-1	TRBJ2-2	15
TGTGCCAGCAGCCAGCTGGGGCTAGCGGGATATAAGACCCAGTACTTC	CASSQLGLAGYKTQYF	TRBD2	.	TRBV14	TRBJ2-5	16
TGCGCCAGCAGCTTGGGGCCCACAGGTGGGGAGGAGCAGTACTTC	CASSLGPTGGEEQYF	.	.	TRBV5-1	TRBJ2-7	15
TGCGCCAGCAGCTGGACAGGGGCCGGCTACGAGCAGTACTTC	CASSWTGAGYEQYF	TRBD1	.	TRBV5-1	TRBJ2-7	14
TGCGCCAGCAGCCAAGCCGGGACTGCGTCCTACGAGCAGTACTTC	CASSQAGTASYEQYF	.	.	TRBV4-1	TRBJ2-7	15
TGTGCCAGCAGCTTTGGCCAAGCCTACGAGCAGTACTTC	CASSFGQAYEQYF	.	.	TRBV7-6	TRBJ2-7	13
TGTGCCTGGAGTCGGACTAGCGGGAGTGCGAAGACCCAGTACTTC	CAWSRTSGSAKTQYF	TRBD2	.	TRBV30	TRBJ2-5	15
TGTGCCAGCAGCTTTTTCGGGGGAGGGCCGCAAGAGACCCAGTACTTC	CASSFFGGGPQETQYF	TRBD2	.	TRBV5-4	TRBJ2-5	16
TGTGCCAGCACCCAAGGAGATTCACCCCTCCACTTT	CASTQGDSPLHF	.	once	TRBV25-1	TRBJ1-6	12
TGTGCCACCAGCAGAGGAATAGCAAAACCCTACAATGAGCAGTTCTTC	CATSRGIAKPYNEQFF	.	.	TRBV15	TRBJ2-1	16
TGCGCCAGCAGCACCCAGGGGGAGAGCTACGAGCAGTACTTC	CASSTQGESYEQYF	TRBD1	.	TRBV5-1	TRBJ2-7	14
TGTGCCATCAGACCCGGGGGCGGTGATGATCAGCCCCAGCATTTT	CAIRPGGGDDQPQHF	.	.	TRBV10-3	TRBJ1-5	15
TGTGCCAGCAGCTTTCCAGGGTTGGAGACCGGGGAGCTGTTTTTT	CASSFPGLETGELFF	.	.	TRBV5-8	TRBJ2-2	15
TGTGCCAGCAGCTTAGGTCTGAGCTCCTACGAGCAGTACTTC	CASSLGLSSYEQYF	.	.	TRBV11-2	TRBJ2-7	14
TGTGCCAGCAGCGTAGCTTGGGCTCCCGATGAGCAGTTCTTC	CASSVAWAPDEQFF	.	.	TRBV9	TRBJ2-1	14
TGTGCCAGCAGTGACGGACAGGCCTATGGCTACACCTTC	CASSDGQAYGYTF	TRBD1	once	TRBV6-4	TRBJ1-2	13
TGCGCCAGCAGCTTGAGGGGTGGCAATCAGCCCCAGCATTTT	CASSLRGGNQPQHF	.	.	TRBV5-1	TRBJ1-5	14
TGTGCCAGCAGTACAGGAAACAATCAGCCCCAGCATTTT	CASSTGNNQPQHF	.	.	TRBV6-1	TRBJ1-5	13
TGTGCCAGCATGGGACTAGCGGCCGGCTCCTACGAGCAGTACTTC	CASMGLAAGSYEQYF	TRBD2	.	TRBV28	TRBJ2-7	15
TGTGCCAGCAGCAAAGAGACCCAGTACTTC	CASSKETQYF	.	.	TRBV21-1	TRBJ2-5	10
TGTGCCAGCAGGGAGGATGGAACAGGGGCTGGAAACACCATATATTTT	CASREDGTGAGNTIYF	TRBD1	.	TRBV2	TRBJ1-3	16
TGTGCCAGCTCGCCGGGACAGGCACAAGGTGAGCAGTTCTTC	CASSPGQAQGEQFF	TRBD1	.	TRBV18	TRBJ2-1	14
TGCAGCGGGAACAGGGGGCTCCAAGAGACCCAGTACTTC	CSGNRGLQETQYF	TRBD1	once	TRBV29-1	TRBJ2-5	13
TGTGCCAGCAGCTCGGGACTAGCGACCGATACGCAGTATTTT	CASSSGLATDTQYF	TRBD2	.	TRBV6-1	TRBJ2-3	14
TGCGCCAGCAGCCTCGGGGCCGGAGGGGCTATTGACACCGGGGAGCTGTTTTTT	CASSLGAGGAIDTGELFF	.	few	TRBV5-1	TRBJ2-2	18